A selection of T cell receptor beta chains follows, all from one sample in a study of T cell responses to AZD1222 COVID-19 vaccine. The data were produced by immunoSEQ multiplex PCR, yet TCRdb's version contains in-frame clones alone and is incomplete. The sample carries 95,000 to 110,000 clones, 87% recorded once. The specimen was peripheral blood, collected 28 days after the second AZD1222 dose. These receptors all stem from an adult who received the AZD1222 COVID-19 vaccine. Each CDR3 is given with its conserved first and last residue. Fields, in order: V gene, clone size, D gene, J gene, CDR3 protein, CDR3 DNA. A D gene is named only where the DNA matches it firmly. Some rows have no size entry. The others give once, few or many, or a class for an expanded clone.

v_call: TRBV6-6; clone_size: .; d_call: TRBD1; j_call: TRBJ2-7; cdr3_aa: CASSPTSRDSERLNQAPYPYEQYF; cdr3_nt: TGTGCCAGCAGTCCCACCTCCCGGGACAGCGAGCGCCTAAATCAGGCCCCCTACCCCTACGAGCAGTACTTC
v_call: TRBV30; clone_size: .; d_call: .; j_call: TRBJ1-1; cdr3_aa: CAWSVQRTLNTEAFF; cdr3_nt: TGTGCCTGGAGTGTACAAAGGACACTTAACACTGAAGCTTTCTTT
v_call: TRBV7-8; clone_size: .; d_call: TRBD1; j_call: TRBJ1-2; cdr3_aa: CASSDRDSKDYTF; cdr3_nt: TGTGCCAGCAGCGACCGGGACAGTAAGGACTACACCTTC
v_call: TRBV5-6; clone_size: few; d_call: TRBD1; j_call: TRBJ2-2; cdr3_aa: CASSFRGGLTGELFF; cdr3_nt: TGTGCCAGCAGCTTCAGAGGGGGCTTAACCGGGGAGCTGTTTTTT
v_call: TRBV5-5; clone_size: .; d_call: TRBD1; j_call: TRBJ1-6; cdr3_aa: CASSLGQGTGSPLHF; cdr3_nt: TGTGCCAGCAGCTTGGGACAGGGGACGGGTTCACCCCTCCACTTT
v_call: TRBV28; clone_size: .; d_call: TRBD1; j_call: TRBJ1-4; cdr3_aa: CASRETGGGEKLFF; cdr3_nt: TGTGCCAGCAGGGAAACAGGGGGCGGTGAAAAACTGTTTTTT
v_call: TRBV18; clone_size: .; d_call: .; j_call: TRBJ2-3; cdr3_aa: CASSPSSTDTQYF; cdr3_nt: TGTGCCAGCTCGCCCTCTAGCACAGATACGCAGTATTTT
v_call: TRBV10-2; clone_size: .; d_call: .; j_call: TRBJ1-5; cdr3_aa: CASSESPRVGQPQHF; cdr3_nt: TGCGCCAGCAGTGAGTCCCCCAGGGTTGGGCAGCCCCAGCATTTT
v_call: TRBV10-3; clone_size: few; d_call: .; j_call: TRBJ1-5; cdr3_aa: CAIRDDGNQPQHF; cdr3_nt: TGTGCCATCAGGGACGACGGAAATCAGCCCCAGCATTTT
v_call: TRBV7-8; clone_size: .; d_call: .; j_call: TRBJ2-2; cdr3_aa: CASSPSGANTGELFF; cdr3_nt: TGTGCCAGCAGCCCCTCAGGGGCGAACACCGGGGAGCTGTTTTTT
v_call: TRBV6-2/TRBV6-3; clone_size: .; d_call: .; j_call: TRBJ1-2; cdr3_aa: CASSLTGSGYTF; cdr3_nt: TGTGCCAGCAGCCTTACAGGGTCTGGCTACACCTTC
v_call: TRBV4-1; clone_size: .; d_call: .; j_call: TRBJ2-1; cdr3_aa: CASSQETPPYNEQFF; cdr3_nt: TGCGCCAGCAGCCAAGAAACTCCCCCCTACAATGAGCAGTTCTTC
v_call: TRBV4-2; clone_size: .; d_call: .; j_call: TRBJ1-2; cdr3_aa: CASSQDGNYGYTF; cdr3_nt: TGTGCCAGCAGCCAAGATGGTAACTATGGCTACACCTTC
v_call: TRBV7-9; clone_size: .; d_call: TRBD1; j_call: TRBJ1-2; cdr3_aa: CASSHTGAQSLYGYTF; cdr3_nt: TGTGCCAGCAGCCACACAGGGGCCCAATCCCTATATGGCTACACCTTC
v_call: TRBV29-1; clone_size: .; d_call: TRBD1; j_call: TRBJ2-1; cdr3_aa: CSVERQGAYNEQFF; cdr3_nt: TGCAGCGTTGAAAGACAGGGGGCCTACAATGAGCAGTTCTTC